This T cell receptor (beta chain) came from a study of blood T cell repertoires in COVID-19. The overall study: Samples taken during acute and convalescent COVID-19 were collected in the United States, Italy and Spain.

V was pared by 2 bases and J by 7 bases, with 15 bases between. The CDR3 runs to 14 residues. Germline V gene sequence: CDR1 SGHNT, CDR2 YYREEE (reference sequence). Adults between roughly 18 and 95 years of age took part from about two dozen US areas. Researchers sorted participants into cohorts using their self-reported clinical history. As originally analysed: Reference gene primer amplification yielded estimated nucleated cell counts. Generated by immunoSEQ multiplex PCR, the TCRdb table keeps only in-frame clones and is missing some. The V and J calls and the clone size are those of that table, but D and trimming were determined from the DNA. Of 200,000 to 300,000 clones listed, roughly 86% were seen once; the top ten hold around 3%.

Sequenced material: PBMCs or T cells enriched from blood (not recorded which). This TCR derives from a woman in her thirties or forties with acute COVID-19. V gene TRBV5-4 combines with J gene TRBJ2-5; weak D call: TRBD2 (6 bases). The CDR3 coding sequence is TGTGCCAGCAGCTTTCTTGGTGGGACTGGGACCCAGTACTTC. Its translation is CASSFLGGTGTQYF.